This passage covers 9 T cell receptor beta chains from one sample sequenced in a study of cytomegalovirus exposure and HLA in healthy donors. With 60 Vbeta and 13 Jbeta primers, the PCR was carried out. Only in-frame clones appear in the TCRdb table, and some are missing; sequencing was by immunoSEQ multiplex PCR. The sample records some 140,000 clones, 79% being singletons. Specimen: PBMCs. All receptors derive from a female donor in good health and CMV-seronegative.

V usage is TRBV27 and J usage is TRBJ2-7; the D gene is possibly TRBD1 (5 bases). The CDR3 consists of 15 residues. V dropped 2 bases and J dropped 2 bases, with 13 bases sitting between them. The germline V gene has CDR1 MNHEY and CDR2 SMNVEV (reference sequence). The CDR3 DNA follows: TGTGCCAGCAGTTTAGAGGCAGGGTCACCCTACGAGCAGTACTTC. Its protein product is CASSLEAGSPYEQYF.

The V call is TRBV28, the J call TRBJ2-5, with TRBD1 matching over 9 bases. This CDR3 is built from 17 residues. J lost 2 bases, V lost 8 bases, and 15 bases had no gene match. CDR1 is MDHEN and CDR2 is SYDVKM in the germline V gene. CDR3 in DNA: TGTGCCAGCCAGCCTGTTTTACAGGGGGCGGTACAAGAGACCCAGTACTTC. Amino acids: CASQPVLQGAVQETQYF. Combining the CDR3 with reference TRBV28 and TRBJ2-5 gives the whole variable domain DVKVTQSSRYLVKRTGEKVFLECVQDMDHENMFWYRQDPGLGLRLIYFSYDVKMKEKGDIPEGYSVSREKKERFSLILESASTNQTSMYLCASQPVLQGAVQETQYFGPGTRLLVL.

A word on this clone: At one of its ends the junction is not consistent with the germline gene, which may arise from a read error. V usage is TRBV7-2 and J usage is TRBJ2-4, with D possibly TRBD1 on 6 matching bases. The CDR3 extends over 13 amino acids. CDR1 is SGHTA, CDR2 FQGNSA, per germline. CDR3 in amino acids: CASSPGQKTIQYF. CDR3 nucleotide sequence: TGTGCCAGCAGCCCCGGACAGAAAACCATTCAGTACTTC.

The chain is built from TRBV5-1 and TRBJ2-2, with D perhaps matching TRBD1 (5 bases). V was cut by 0 bases and J by 6 bases, with 6 bases left in between. The CDR3 sequence is 13 residues long. CDR1 SGHRS and CDR2 YFSETQ come from the germline V gene. CDR3 DNA sequence: TGCGCCAGCAGCTTGGAGGGGCCCGGGGAGCTGTTTTTT. This sequence encodes CASSLEGPGELFF.

V gene TRBV27 combines with J gene TRBJ2-4; D not resolved. V was shortened by 3 bases and J by 6 bases, with 12 bases between the two germline ends. Germline V gives CDR1 MNHEY, CDR2 SMNVEV (reference sequence). This CDR3 region has 14 residues. The CDR3 protein is CASSFGRPGNIQYF. The CDR3 nucleotides read TGTGCCAGCAGTTTTGGCCGACCGGGAAACATTCAGTACTTC.

The V gene is TRBV20-1, the J gene TRBJ1-3; perhaps TRBD1 as D (5 bases). Germline V gene data show CDR1 as DFQATT and CDR2 as SNEGSKA (reference sequence). V was cut by 6 bases and J by 4 bases, with 7 bases left in between. The CDR3 is made up of 11 amino acids. The CDR3 spells CSAGGGNTIYF. Written as DNA, the CDR3 is TGCAGTGCCGGGGGAGGAAACACCATATATTTT.

This chain links TRBV7-8 with TRBJ2-1; tentative D call: TRBD2 (5 bases). The CDR3 length is 12 residues. From germline, CDR1 is SGHVS and CDR2 FQNEAQ. Trimming shortened V by 11 bases and J by 3 bases, and 11 bases separated the two germline ends. This CDR3 reads CASQRGYNEQFF. The CDR3 region has the DNA TGTGCCTCACAACGGGGCTACAATGAGCAGTTCTTC.

About this clone itself: The germline gene is not matched at one end of the junction; a read error may be the cause. The rearrangement links TRBV7-7 to TRBJ2-5; TRBD2 might be the D (7 bases). Germline V gene data show CDR1 as SSHAT and CDR2 as FNYEAQ (reference sequence). The CDR3 spans 16 residues. Here the CDR3 reads CASSLGGGKGVETQYF. The CDR3 nucleotides read TGTGCTAGCAGCTTAGGCGGGGGCAAGGGAGTAGAGACCCAGTACTTC.

The DNA of the CDR3 is TGTGCCAGCAGCCTGTTGGTGGGGCACGGTGCTGGGGCCAACGTCCTGACTTTC. Translating it yields CASSLLVGHGAGANVLTF. This chain links TRBV11-2 with TRBJ2-6; possibly TRBD1 for D (5 bases). This CDR3 has 18 residues. Germline loops: CDR1 SGHAT, CDR2 FQNNGV. V lost 5 bases to trimming and J lost 2 bases, with 19 bases between them.